In this sample, the clone carrying this TCR beta chain turned up many times. What it binds is unknown. TCRdb reanalysed the 5' RACE reads using MiXCR and keeps one entry per CDR3 protein. The data contain a few hundred thousand distinct CDR3 sequences, 6.9% of them singletons. This sample stems from a study of T cells after yellow fever vaccination. Study context: When fractions had low cell numbers, they were prepared with SMART-Seq v4 Ultra Low Input. Study observations and caveats: Secondary responses were weaker yet peaked faster, day 5 versus 15.

Trimming pared 0 bases from V and 3 bases from J, leaving 14 bases between. There are 16 residues in the CDR3. The germline V gene has CDR1 SGHRS and CDR2 YFSETQ. The chain carries TRBV5-1 and TRBJ2-3, with a tentative D call TRBD1 (6 bases). The material sequenced was CD4+ T cells sorted from PBMCs, taken 15 days after the yellow fever booster vaccination. This sequence originates from a man aged 25-40 years who received the YFV17D yellow fever vaccine. CDR3 DNA: TGCGCCAGCAGCTTGGTTCAGGGGAGAGGGACAGATACGCAGTATTTT. Encoded protein: CASSLVQGRGTDTQYF.